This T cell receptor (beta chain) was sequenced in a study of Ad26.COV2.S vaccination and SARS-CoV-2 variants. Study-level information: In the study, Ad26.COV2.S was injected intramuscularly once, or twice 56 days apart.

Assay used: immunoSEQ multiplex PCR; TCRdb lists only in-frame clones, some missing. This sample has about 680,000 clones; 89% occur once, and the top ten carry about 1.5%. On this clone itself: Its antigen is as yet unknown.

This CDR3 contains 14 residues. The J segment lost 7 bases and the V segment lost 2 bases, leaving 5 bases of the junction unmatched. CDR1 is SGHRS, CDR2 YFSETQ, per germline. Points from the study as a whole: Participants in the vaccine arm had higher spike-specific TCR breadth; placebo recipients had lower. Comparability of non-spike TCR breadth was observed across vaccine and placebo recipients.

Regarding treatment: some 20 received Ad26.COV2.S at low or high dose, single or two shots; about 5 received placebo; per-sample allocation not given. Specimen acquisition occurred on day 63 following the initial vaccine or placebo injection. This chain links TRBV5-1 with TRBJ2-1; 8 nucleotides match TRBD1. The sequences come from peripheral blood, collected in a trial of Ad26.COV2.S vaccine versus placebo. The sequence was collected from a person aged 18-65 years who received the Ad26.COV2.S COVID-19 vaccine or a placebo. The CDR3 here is CASSLPTGDNEQFF. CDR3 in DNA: TGCGCCAGCAGCTTACCGACAGGGGATAATGAGCAGTTCTTC.